The clone carrying this T cell receptor beta chain was seen at least ten times. The antigen is not known. Calling hyperthyroidism stable required that no ophthalmopathy show up within 18 months of follow-up. Among the hyperthyroidism patients, all were newly diagnosed, aged 18 to 65, with under 2 months' duration. Patients with other autoimmune diseases, uncontrolled infections, pregnancy or lactation were excluded. The data stem from a study of Graves' ophthalmopathy and Graves' hyperthyroidism. Study-wide points: Ophthalmopathy progression prediction by the model yielded a sensitivity of around 68% and a specificity of approximately 77%.

Germline loops: CDR1 DFQATT, CDR2 SNEGSKA (reference sequence). With 6 bases clipped from V and 6 bases from J, the junction kept 13 bases outside the gene matches. The CDR3 contains 14 residues. TCR beta CDR3 amplification used RNA transcripts. HTBI primers primed a first-round RT-PCR, and a second-round multiplex PCR followed. TCRdb passed the multiplex PCR reads through MiXCR, listing each CDR3 protein once. The table lists hundreds of thousands of distinct CDR3 sequences, over 20% of them singletons. This chain joins TRBV20-1 and TRBJ2-7; 8 bases map to TRBD1. The sequenced material came from peripheral blood. This TCR derives from a woman younger than 30 with stable Graves' hyperthyroidism. Some clones in this sample may be carry-over from other donors' samples. CDR3 sequence: CSAKRTGLVVEQYF. The CDR3, as DNA: TGCAGTGCCAAACGGACAGGGTTGGTTGTCGAGCAGTACTTC.